A selection of T cell receptor beta chains follows, all from one sample in a study of T cell responses to AZD1222 COVID-19 vaccine. Produced via immunoSEQ multiplex PCR; TCRdb's table is partial and in-frame only. The sample holds 150,000 or so clones, around 88% seen once. This material consisted of peripheral blood, taken on day 0 of AZD1222 vaccination. These receptors all stem from an adult in good health. The CDR3 runs from the conserved cysteine through the conserved F or W. D genes are given only for firm matches. Clone sizes are given selectively: once, few, many, or a class where the clone is expanded.

d_call,v_call,j_call,clone_size,cdr3_nt,cdr3_aa
.,TRBV9,TRBJ1-2,.,TGTGCCAGCAGCGCTACAATGGGTTCTGAGGGCTACACCTTC,CASSATMGSEGYTF
.,TRBV28,TRBJ1-1,once,TGTGCCAGCAGTTTGGGGAAGGGGTGGCTGCGGACTGAAGCTTTCTTT,CASSLGKGWLRTEAFF
TRBD2,TRBV11-2,TRBJ2-2,once,TGTGCCAGCACCCCGGGACTAGGTGTCACCGGGGAGCTGTTTTTT,CASTPGLGVTGELFF
.,TRBV16,TRBJ1-2,.,TGTGCCAGCAGCCAATCGGGGGTGAACTATGGCTACACCTTC,CASSQSGVNYGYTF
.,TRBV10-3,TRBJ1-4,.,TGTGCCATCAGTGAAGGGCCTACTAATGAAAAACTGTTTTTT,CAISEGPTNEKLFF
.,TRBV19,TRBJ2-5,.,TGTGCCAGTGAGGACCTGGAGACCCAGTACTTC,CASEDLETQYF
.,TRBV2,TRBJ1-4,few,TGTGCCAGCACCTCCTCGGACACCCTAGTCAAACTGTTTTTT,CASTSSDTLVKLFF
.,TRBV28,TRBJ2-1,.,TGTGCCAGCAAAGTTTACAATGAGCAGTTCTTC,CASKVYNEQFF
.,TRBV2,TRBJ2-1,.,TGTGCCAGCTCATTGCTTAAGGGGGGGTACAATGAGCAGTTCTTC,CASSLLKGGYNEQFF
.,TRBV30,TRBJ1-2,.,TGTGCCTGGAGAAGCGGGGGCGGTTATGGCTACACCTTC,CAWRSGGGYGYTF
TRBD1,TRBV18,TRBJ1-5,.,TGTGCCAGCTCACTGGGACAGGAGAGGATGTGGCCCCAGCATTTT,CASSLGQERMWPQHF
.,TRBV7-9,TRBJ2-3,.,TGTGCCAGCAGCTTGGTAGTCGATACGCAGTATTTT,CASSLVVDTQYF
TRBD1,TRBV11-1,TRBJ2-7,.,TGTGCCAGCAGCCTCGGGACAGCCGTTGAGCAGTACTTC,CASSLGTAVEQYF
TRBD1,TRBV19,TRBJ1-5,.,TGTGCCACCGGTGGGGTCCGGGACAGGGGCAATCAGCCCCAGCATTTT,CATGGVRDRGNQPQHF
TRBD1,TRBV6-5,TRBJ2-3,.,TGTGCCAGCTGGGACAGGGGGACAGATACGCAGTATTTT,CASWDRGTDTQYF
.,TRBV6-5,TRBJ1-6,.,TGTGCCAGCAGTCACAGGAGGACGGATAATTCACCCCTCCACTTT,CASSHRRTDNSPLHF
TRBD1,TRBV5-4,TRBJ2-6,.,TGTGCCAGCAGGCAAACCGGACAGGGTCCCTCTGGGGCCAACGTCCTGACTTTC,CASRQTGQGPSGANVLTF
.,TRBV15,TRBJ1-1,few,TGTGCCACCAGCAGATACCCCGGCGGAGGGGGTGGCACTGAAGCTTTCTTT,CATSRYPGGGGGTEAFF
.,TRBV30,TRBJ1-5,.,TGTGCCGCACATGGGGGGTCCGGACAGCCCCAGCATTTT,CAAHGGSGQPQHF
TRBD1,TRBV3-1/TRBV3-2,TRBJ1-1,.,TGTGCCAGCAGCCATGAAGACAGGGTTGAGGCTGAAGCTTTCTTT,CASSHEDRVEAEAFF
.,TRBV12-3/TRBV12-4,TRBJ1-3,.,TGTGCCAGCAAGGGTCAGGCTGGAAACACCATATATTTT,CASKGQAGNTIYF
TRBD2,TRBV5-4,TRBJ2-7,.,TGTGCCAGCAGCTTGGCCGGGACTAGGGTCGAGCAGTACTTC,CASSLAGTRVEQYF
.,TRBV5-5,TRBJ2-1,.,TGTGCCAGCAGCTATGCGTACAGGCTCCAGCAGTTCTTC,CASSYAYRLQQFF
.,TRBV3-1/TRBV3-2,TRBJ2-7,.,TGTGCCAGCAGCCAAGCGCCTTCTAGTATCGAGCAGTACTTC,CASSQAPSSIEQYF